These 29 T cell receptor beta chains were sequenced from one sample in a study of shared clonotypes between healthy human individuals. Using immunoSEQ multiplex PCR, the repertoire was profiled, and TCRdb retains in-frame clones only, with some absent. This sample has millions of clones; approximately 95% occur once, and the top ten carry about 0.39%. Specimen: naive CD4+ T cells from PBMCs. Indicated subset: CD45RA+ positively selected. The receptors come from a man aged 18 to 35 in good health. Some clones in this sample may be carry-over from other donors' samples.

This rearrangement joins TRBV15 to TRBJ1-5; no firm D call. CDR3 length: 14 residues. Trimming removed 4 bases at V and 1 base at J, with 8 bases between. Per germline, CDR1 LNHNV and CDR2 YYDKDF (reference sequence). The CDR3 region has the DNA TGTGCCACCAGCACTTTGGGGAGCAATCAGCCCCAGCATTTT. Amino acid sequence: CATSTLGSNQPQHF.

The chain links TRBV29-1 to TRBJ2-7, with TRBD2 matching 16 bases. CDR3 length: 16 residues. Trimming removed 5 bases from V and 6 bases from J; junction bases left unmatched: 10. Germline V lookup: CDR1 SQVTM, CDR2 ANQGSEA. The CDR3 spells CSVPGLAGGLYGEQYF. The CDR3 DNA is TGCAGCGTTCCGGGACTAGCGGGAGGGCTTTACGGCGAGCAGTACTTC.

The chain is built from TRBV6-1 and TRBJ2-5; no definite D call. The CDR3 covers 16 residues. Germline lookup yields CDR1 MNHNS and CDR2 SASEGT. V was clipped by 2 bases and J by 4 bases, with 17 bases between them. The CDR3 region is CASSEPRQTWGETQYF. CDR3 nucleotide sequence: TGTGCCAGCAGTGAACCGCGGCAAACCTGGGGAGAGACCCAGTACTTC.

This chain connects TRBV28 to TRBJ2-1; TRBD2 agrees at 13 bases. V lost 5 bases, J lost 10 bases, and 8 bases stayed unmatched. The CDR3 extends over 15 amino acids. The germline gives CDR1 MDHEN, CDR2 SYDVKM. In nucleotides, the CDR3 is TGTGCCAGCAGTCAAACTAGCGGGAGGGCAGGGGAGCAGTTCTTC. It encodes CASSQTSGRAGEQFF.

This rearrangement joins TRBV18 to TRBJ1-1; D is ambiguous. Trimming cost V 3 bases and J 0 bases, with 14 bases left between them. The germline CDR1 and CDR2 sequences are KGHSH and LQKENI. The CDR3 sequence is 16 residues long. The CDR3: CASSPQKGSMNTEAFF. The CDR3 region has the DNA TGTGCCAGCTCACCTCAGAAGGGCAGTATGAACACTGAAGCTTTCTTT.

The chain combines TRBV19 with TRBJ2-3; 9 bases map to TRBD1. Germline assignment: CDR1 LNHDA and CDR2 SQIVND (reference sequence). V shed 4 bases and J 1 base; nucleotides not matched to a gene: 3. The CDR3 runs 15 residues. The CDR3 is CASSSRTGGTDTQYF. The CDR3 DNA reads TGTGCCAGTAGTAGTCGGACAGGGGGCACAGATACGCAGTATTTT.

The rearrangement links TRBV7-3 to TRBJ2-1, with 10 bases lining up with TRBD2. The trim removed 3 bases at V and 9 bases at J, leaving 2 bases unmatched. CDR1 and CDR2 (germline): SGHTA, FQGTGA. This CDR3 comprises 13 residues. CDR3 sequence: CASSFLAGAEQFF. In DNA form, the CDR3 reads TGTGCCAGCAGCTTTCTAGCGGGAGCTGAGCAGTTCTTC.

This sequence joins TRBV27 and TRBJ1-5; D might be TRBD1 (6 bases). The ends were cut back, 6 bases at V and 0 bases at J, with 18 bases in the middle. Germline CDR1 MNHEY, CDR2 SMNVEV (reference sequence). The CDR3 sequence is 17 residues long. Here the CDR3 reads CASSLKPTGHSNQPQHF. The CDR3 nucleotides read TGTGCCAGCAGCCTCAAACCAACAGGGCATAGCAATCAGCCCCAGCATTTT.

The rearrangement links TRBV9 to TRBJ2-2; D is perhaps TRBD2 (5 bases). The V end was cut by 6 bases, the J end by 6 bases, with 15 bases between. CDR1 is SGDLS, CDR2 YYNGEE, per germline. This CDR3 has 14 amino acids. The CDR3 DNA sequence: TGTGCCAGCACCCGAGGGCGAGAGGCCGGGGAGCTGTTTTTT. The encoded protein is CASTRGREAGELFF.

The V gene is TRBV6-6, the J gene TRBJ2-7, with unresolved D. This CDR3 is built from 13 residues. CDR1 and CDR2 (germline): MNHNY, SVGAGI (reference sequence). V lost 6 bases and J lost 5, with 14 bases in between. The CDR3 region has the DNA TGTGCCAGCAGGGCTCCCCCAAGTAACGAGCAGTACTTC. The encoded protein is CASRAPPSNEQYF.

This clone was detected once. The chain recombines TRBV11-3 with TRBJ2-1, with 8 bases aligning to TRBD1. Germline V gene sequence: CDR1 SGHNT, CDR2 YENEEA. V shed 3 bases and J 9 bases; nucleotides not matched to a gene: 7. The CDR3 runs to 14 residues. The CDR3 nucleotides read TGTGCCAGCAGCTTTGGGCAGGGGGCCGCTGAGCAGTTCTTC. As protein: CASSFGQGAAEQFF.

The chain has TRBV11-3 and TRBJ2-1, with D uncertain. V was clipped by 3 bases and J by 9 bases, with 15 bases between them. The CDR3 loop spans 14 amino acids. Germline lookup yields CDR1 SGHNT and CDR2 YENEEA. The CDR3 DNA reads as TGTGCCAGCAGCTTCGCCGGCCAAAACAGTGAGCAGTTCTTC. This translates into CASSFAGQNSEQFF.

The V call is TRBV6-6, the J call TRBJ1-5; maybe TRBD1 (6 bases). The CDR3 loop spans 15 amino acids. The germline V gene has CDR1 MNHNY and CDR2 SVGAGI (reference sequence). V lost 4 bases and J 5 bases, leaving 15 bases between the germline ends. The CDR3 nucleotides are TGTGCCAGCAGTTCCGGCAGGGGTAGTGATCAGCCCCAGCATTTT. Its protein product is CASSSGRGSDQPQHF.

A single count supports this clone. CDR3 DNA sequence: TGCGCCAGCAGCTTGGACACTAGCGGGACGGGTGAGCAGTTCTTC. This gives the protein CASSLDTSGTGEQFF. The V gene is TRBV5-1, the J gene TRBJ2-1; 10 nucleotides line up with TRBD2. The trim removed 0 bases at V and 9 bases at J, leaving 6 bases unmatched. Germline V CDR1 and CDR2: SGHRS, YFSETQ. The CDR3 is made up of 15 amino acids.

The V gene is TRBV29-1, the J gene TRBJ1-3; tentative D call: TRBD1 (6 bases). The germline V and J ends were trimmed by 7 bases and 1 base, with 11 bases remaining between them. Germline V lookup: CDR1 SQVTM, CDR2 ANQGSEA. This CDR3 has 13 residues. In DNA form, the CDR3 reads TGCAGCGCTACACAGGGTTCTGGAAACACCATATATTTT. It translates to CSATQGSGNTIYF.

The chain combines TRBV7-3 with TRBJ2-1; 8 nucleotides match TRBD2. This CDR3 contains 15 residues. After removal of 5 bases from V and 4 bases from J, the junction contained 7 bases not matched to a gene. Germline CDR1 is SGHTA and CDR2 is FQGTGA. CDR3 loop: CASSPMGLGYNEQFF. In DNA form, the CDR3 reads TGTGCCAGCAGCCCGATGGGACTAGGGTACAATGAGCAGTTCTTC.

This chain connects TRBV6-5 to TRBJ2-7; no clear D. Germline-derived CDR1 and CDR2 are MNHEY and SVGAGI. V lost 2 bases to trimming and J lost 3 bases, with 14 bases between them. The CDR3 totals 15 residues. The CDR3 sequence is CASSYGADGSYEQYF. The CDR3 nucleotides read TGTGCCAGCAGTTACGGCGCGGACGGAAGCTACGAGCAGTACTTC.

This chain links TRBV5-1 with TRBJ2-2; D tentatively reads TRBD1 or TRBD2 (5 bases each). Germline loops: CDR1 SGHRS, CDR2 YFSETQ. V dropped 1 base and J dropped 1 base, with 17 bases sitting between them. CDR3 length equals 18 residues. The CDR3 DNA is TGCGCCAGCAGCTTGAGAGTTTATGGGGCGGGGAACACCGGGGAGCTGTTTTTT. It encodes CASSLRVYGAGNTGELFF.

The rearrangement uses TRBV15 and TRBJ2-7; 7 bases agree with TRBD2. With 1 base clipped from V and 3 bases from J, the junction kept 6 bases outside the gene matches. Germline CDR1 LNHNV, CDR2 YYDKDF (reference sequence). The CDR3 has 15 amino acids. The CDR3 sequence is CATSRGGGNGYEQYF. In DNA form, the CDR3 reads TGTGCCACCAGCAGAGGGGGGGGAAACGGCTACGAGCAGTACTTC.

DNA of the CDR3: TGTGCCATCAGTGAGTTGCCGGAGGGCTACACCTTC. Translated: CAISELPEGYTF. The V call is TRBV10-3, the J call TRBJ1-2; unclear D gene. The V end was cut by 1 base, the J end by 8 bases, with 8 bases between. The CDR3 totals 12 residues. Germline V gene sequence: CDR1 ENHRY, CDR2 SYGVKD.

This clone was observed once. The gene calls are TRBV19 and TRBJ1-1; 8 bases align to TRBD1. Germline CDR1 reads LNHDA; CDR2 reads SQIVND (reference sequence). Germline trimming cut 5 bases from V and 4 bases from J; bases unmatched to any gene: 9. CDR3 size: 15 residues. The CDR3: CASSHSRDRTTEAFF. The CDR3, as DNA: TGTGCCAGTAGTCACTCCCGGGACAGGACCACTGAAGCTTTCTTT.

The chain links TRBV7-9 to TRBJ1-2; D unclear. The CDR3 length is 12 residues. The V and J ends lost 5 bases and 7 bases respectively, with 11 bases between them. Germline lookup yields CDR1 SEHNR and CDR2 FQNEAQ (reference sequence). Written as DNA, the CDR3 is TGTGCCAGCAGCCCCCCAGTTGGTGGCTACACCTTC. This sequence encodes CASSPPVGGYTF.

Only one count was recorded for this clone. DNA of the CDR3: TGTGCCAGAAGCTTGGAGAGTTGGGGAAAAATCTATGGCTACACCTTC. As protein: CARSLESWGKIYGYTF. The J gene is TRBJ1-2, the V gene TRBV5-3, with D uncertain. TRBV5-3 is labeled an ORF, and its function is uncertain. Trimming stripped 0 bases from V and 4 bases from J, with 16 bases between. There are 16 residues in the CDR3.

The sample holds one count of this clone. V is TRBV29-1 and J is TRBJ1-2; D remains unclear. Trimming removed 2 bases at V and 4 bases at J, with 8 bases between. The germline gives CDR1 SQVTM, CDR2 ANQGSEA. This CDR3 comprises 12 residues. The CDR3 is CSVETDPYGYTF. CDR3 DNA: TGCAGCGTTGAAACAGACCCCTATGGCTACACCTTC.

CDR3 nucleotide sequence: TGCGCCAGCAGCTTGGGGGCCGGGTTCTCCTCCTACGAGCAGTACTTC. Its protein product is CASSLGAGFSSYEQYF. This chain links TRBV5-1 with TRBJ2-7, with D uncertain. CDR3 size: 16 residues. Germline assignment: CDR1 SGHRS and CDR2 YFSETQ. The V end lost 0 bases, the J end lost 0 bases, and 13 bases lay between the germline ends. The whole variable domain, filled in from reference TRBV5-1 and TRBJ2-7, reads KAGVTQTPRYLIKTRGQQVTLSCSPISGHRSVSWYQQTPGQGLQFLFEYFSETQRNKGNFPGRFSGRQFSNSRSEMNVSTLELGDSALYLCASSLGAGFSSYEQYFGPGTRLTVT.

The genes are TRBV7-3 and TRBJ2-3; TRBD2 aligns across 11 bases. CDR3 length equals 15 residues. With 5 bases clipped from V and 2 bases from J, the junction kept 3 bases outside the gene matches. Looked up from germline, CDR1 is SGHTA and CDR2 is FQGTGA. DNA for the CDR3: TGTGCCAGCAGCGGTAGCGGGAGGGTCACAGATACGCAGTATTTT. Protein: CASSGSGRVTDTQYF.

V gene TRBV4-1 combines with J gene TRBJ2-5; 9 bases match TRBD2. The CDR3 is made up of 16 amino acids. The V and J ends lost 3 bases and 1 base, in that order; junction bases with no gene match: 6. The germline CDR1 and CDR2 sequences are MGHRA and YSYEKL. DNA of the CDR3: TGCGCCAGCAGCCACGGGAGCGGGAGGTTCCAAGAGACCCAGTACTTC. It specifies CASSHGSGRFQETQYF.

The chain combines TRBV18 with TRBJ2-5; a weak D match, TRBD2 (5 bases). There are 14 residues in the CDR3. The germline gives CDR1 KGHSH, CDR2 LQKENI. V was pared by 1 base and J by 1 base, with 7 bases between. The CDR3 region has the DNA TGTGCCAGCTCACCACGAGGGATCCAAGAGACCCAGTACTTC. Its protein is CASSPRGIQETQYF. Full variable domain (rest looked up from reference TRBV18 and TRBJ2-5): NAGVMQNPRHLVRRRGQEARLRCSPMKGHSHVYWYRQLPEEGLKFMVYLQKENIIDESGMPKERFSAEFPKEGPSILRIQQVVRGDSAAYFCASSPRGIQETQYFGPGTRLLVL.

The chain is built from TRBV10-3 and TRBJ2-2; 8 positions agree with TRBD1. This CDR3 contains 15 residues. Germline CDR1 reads ENHRY; CDR2 reads SYGVKD. V shed 3 bases and J 4 bases; nucleotides not matched to a gene: 4. CDR3 in amino acids: CAISEYGQGTGELFF. The CDR3 DNA reads as TGTGCCATCAGTGAATACGGACAGGGCACCGGGGAGCTGTTTTTT.